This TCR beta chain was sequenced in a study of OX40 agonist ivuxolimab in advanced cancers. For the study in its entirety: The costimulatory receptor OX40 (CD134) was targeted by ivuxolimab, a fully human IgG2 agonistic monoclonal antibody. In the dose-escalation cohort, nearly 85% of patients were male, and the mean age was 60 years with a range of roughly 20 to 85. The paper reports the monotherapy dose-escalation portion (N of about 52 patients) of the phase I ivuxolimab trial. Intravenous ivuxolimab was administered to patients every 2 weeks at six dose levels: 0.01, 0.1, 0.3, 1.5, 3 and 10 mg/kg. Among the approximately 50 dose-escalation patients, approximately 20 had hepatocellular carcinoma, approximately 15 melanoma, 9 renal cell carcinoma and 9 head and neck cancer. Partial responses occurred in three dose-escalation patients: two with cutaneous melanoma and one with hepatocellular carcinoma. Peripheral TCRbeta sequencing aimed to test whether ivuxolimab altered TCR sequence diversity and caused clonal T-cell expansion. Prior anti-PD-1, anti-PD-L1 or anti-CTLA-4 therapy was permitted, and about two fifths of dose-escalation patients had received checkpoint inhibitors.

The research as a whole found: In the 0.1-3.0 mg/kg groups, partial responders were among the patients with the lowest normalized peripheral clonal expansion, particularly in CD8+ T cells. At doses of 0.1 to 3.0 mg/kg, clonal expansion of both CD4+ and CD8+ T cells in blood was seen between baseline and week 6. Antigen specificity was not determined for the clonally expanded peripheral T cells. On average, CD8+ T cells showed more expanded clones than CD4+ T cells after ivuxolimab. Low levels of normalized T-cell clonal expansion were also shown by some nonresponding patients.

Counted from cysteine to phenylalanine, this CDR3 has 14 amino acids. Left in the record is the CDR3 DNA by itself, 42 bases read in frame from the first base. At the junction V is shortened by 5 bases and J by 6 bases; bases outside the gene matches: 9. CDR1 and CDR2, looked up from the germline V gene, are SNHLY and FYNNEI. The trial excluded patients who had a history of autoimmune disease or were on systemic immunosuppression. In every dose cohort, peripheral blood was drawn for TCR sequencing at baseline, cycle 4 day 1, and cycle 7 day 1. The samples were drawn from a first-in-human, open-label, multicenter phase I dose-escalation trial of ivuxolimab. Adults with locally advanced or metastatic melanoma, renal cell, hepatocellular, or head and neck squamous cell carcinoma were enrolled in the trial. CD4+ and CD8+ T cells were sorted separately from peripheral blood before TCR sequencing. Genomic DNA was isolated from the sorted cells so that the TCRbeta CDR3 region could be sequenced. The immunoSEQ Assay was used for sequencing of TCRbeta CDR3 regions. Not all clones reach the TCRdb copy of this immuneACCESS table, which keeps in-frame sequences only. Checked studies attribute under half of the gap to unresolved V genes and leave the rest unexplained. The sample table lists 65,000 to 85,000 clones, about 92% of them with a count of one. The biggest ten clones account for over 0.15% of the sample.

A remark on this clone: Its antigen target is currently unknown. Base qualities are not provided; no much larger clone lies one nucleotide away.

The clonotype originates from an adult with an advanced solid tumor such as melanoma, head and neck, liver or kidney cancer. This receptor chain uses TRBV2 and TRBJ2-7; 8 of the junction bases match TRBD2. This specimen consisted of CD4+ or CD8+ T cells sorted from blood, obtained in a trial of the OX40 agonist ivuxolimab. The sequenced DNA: TGTGCCAGCAGTCCGGAGCGGGGGTTGGGCGAGCAGTACTTC. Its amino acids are CASSPERGLGEQYF.